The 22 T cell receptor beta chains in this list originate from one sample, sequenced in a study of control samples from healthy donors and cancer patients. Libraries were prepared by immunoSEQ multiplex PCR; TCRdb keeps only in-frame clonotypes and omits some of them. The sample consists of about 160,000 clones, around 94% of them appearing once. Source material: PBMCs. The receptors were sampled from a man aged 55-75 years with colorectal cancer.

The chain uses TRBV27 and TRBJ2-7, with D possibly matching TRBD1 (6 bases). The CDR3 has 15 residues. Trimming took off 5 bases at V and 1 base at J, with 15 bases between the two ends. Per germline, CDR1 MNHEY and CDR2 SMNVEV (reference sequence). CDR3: CASSPTGKKSYEQYF. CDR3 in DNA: TGTGCCAGCAGTCCGACAGGAAAGAAGTCCTACGAGCAGTACTTC.

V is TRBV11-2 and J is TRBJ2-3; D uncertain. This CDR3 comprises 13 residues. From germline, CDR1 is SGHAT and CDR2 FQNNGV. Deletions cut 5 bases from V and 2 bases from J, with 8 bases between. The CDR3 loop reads CASSHVPTDTQYF. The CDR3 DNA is TGTGCCAGCAGCCACGTCCCCACAGATACGCAGTATTTT. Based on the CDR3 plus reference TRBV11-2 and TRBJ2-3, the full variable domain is EAGVAQSPRYKIIEKRQSVAFWCNPISGHATLYWYQQILGQGPKLLIQFQNNGVVDDSQLPKDRFSAERLKGVDSTLKIQPAKLEDSAVYLCASSHVPTDTQYFGPGTRLTVL.

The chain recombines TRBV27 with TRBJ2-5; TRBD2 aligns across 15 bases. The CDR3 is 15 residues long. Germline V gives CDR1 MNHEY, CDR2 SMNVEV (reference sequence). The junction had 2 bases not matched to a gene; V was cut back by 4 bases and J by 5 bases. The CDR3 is CASSSGTSGGETQYF. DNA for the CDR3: TGTGCCAGCAGTTCCGGGACTAGCGGGGGGGAGACCCAGTACTTC.

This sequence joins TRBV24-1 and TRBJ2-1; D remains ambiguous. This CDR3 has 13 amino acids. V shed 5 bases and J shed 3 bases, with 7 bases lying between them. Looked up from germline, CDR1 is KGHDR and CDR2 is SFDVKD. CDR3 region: CATSGTLYNEQFF. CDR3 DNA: TGTGCCACCAGTGGTACACTCTACAATGAGCAGTTCTTC.

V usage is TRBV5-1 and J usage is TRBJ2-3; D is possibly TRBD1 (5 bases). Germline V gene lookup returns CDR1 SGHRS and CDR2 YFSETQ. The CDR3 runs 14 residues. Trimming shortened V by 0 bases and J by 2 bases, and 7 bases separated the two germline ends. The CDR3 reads CASSLGQYTDTQYF. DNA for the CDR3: TGCGCCAGCAGCTTGGGACAGTACACAGATACGCAGTATTTT.

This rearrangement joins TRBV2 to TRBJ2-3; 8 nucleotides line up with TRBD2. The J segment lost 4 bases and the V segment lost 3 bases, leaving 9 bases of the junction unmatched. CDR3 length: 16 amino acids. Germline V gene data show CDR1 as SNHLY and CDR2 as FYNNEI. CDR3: CASSDSRRGVPDTQYF. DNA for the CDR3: TGTGCCAGCAGTGATTCGCGGCGGGGGGTGCCAGATACGCAGTATTTT.

In nucleotides, the CDR3 is TGTGCCAGCAGCCCCGACTACACAGGGGGCGGGGGCGAGCAGTACTTC. Amino acids: CASSPDYTGGGGEQYF. This chain joins TRBV7-2 and TRBJ2-7; 9 nucleotides agree with TRBD1. In germline, CDR1 is SGHTA, CDR2 FQGNSA. This CDR3 region has 16 residues. The junction had 14 bases not matched to a gene; V was cut back by 5 bases and J by 6 bases.

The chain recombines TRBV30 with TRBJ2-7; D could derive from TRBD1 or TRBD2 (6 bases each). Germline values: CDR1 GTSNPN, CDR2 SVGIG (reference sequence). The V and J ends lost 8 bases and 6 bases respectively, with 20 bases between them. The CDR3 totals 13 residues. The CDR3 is CARSQVGGREQYF. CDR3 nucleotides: TGTGCCCGGTCACAGGTCGGGGGCCGCGAGCAGTACTTC. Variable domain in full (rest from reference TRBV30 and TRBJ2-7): SQTIHQWPATLVQPVGSPLSLECTVEGTSNPNLYWYRQAAGRGLQLLFYSVGIGQISSEVPQNLSASRPQDRQFILSSKKLLLSDSGFYLCARSQVGGREQYFGPGTRLTVT.

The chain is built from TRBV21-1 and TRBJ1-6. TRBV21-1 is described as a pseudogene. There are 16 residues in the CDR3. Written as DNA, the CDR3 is TGTGCCAGCAGCAAGGGGGAGGGTTCCGAGGGATCACCCCTCCACTTT. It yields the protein CASSKGEGSEGSPLHF.

The CDR3, as DNA: TGTGCCAGCACCCCCAAGGCATACACCCCCACAGATACGCAGTATTTT. It codes for CASTPKAYTPTDTQYF. V usage is TRBV9 and J usage is TRBJ2-3; no clear D gene. The CDR3 runs to 16 residues. Germline V lookup: CDR1 SGDLS, CDR2 YYNGEE. The V end was cut by 6 bases, the J end by 2 bases, with 19 bases between. Combining the CDR3 with reference TRBV9 and TRBJ2-3 gives the whole variable domain DSGVTQTPKHLITATGQRVTLRCSPRSGDLSVYWYQQSLDQGLQFLIQYYNGEERAKGNILERFSAQQFPDLHSELNLSSLELGDSALYFCASTPKAYTPTDTQYFGPGTRLTVL.

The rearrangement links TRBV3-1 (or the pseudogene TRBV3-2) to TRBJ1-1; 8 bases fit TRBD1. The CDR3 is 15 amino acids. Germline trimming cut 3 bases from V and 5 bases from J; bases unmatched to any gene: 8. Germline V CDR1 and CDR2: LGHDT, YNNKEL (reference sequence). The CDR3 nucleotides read TGTGCCAGCAGCCAGCAGGACAGGGCGAGGACTGAAGCTTTCTTT. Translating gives CASSQQDRARTEAFF.

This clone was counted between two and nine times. In DNA, the CDR3 is TGTGCCATCTCTCCCGGCGGTGGAGGCTACACCTTC. It translates to CAISPGGGGYTF. This chain links TRBV10-3 with TRBJ1-2; no clear D gene. Trimming pared 8 bases from V and 8 bases from J, leaving 15 bases between. CDR3 length equals 12 residues. Germline-derived CDR1 and CDR2 are ENHRY and SYGVKD.

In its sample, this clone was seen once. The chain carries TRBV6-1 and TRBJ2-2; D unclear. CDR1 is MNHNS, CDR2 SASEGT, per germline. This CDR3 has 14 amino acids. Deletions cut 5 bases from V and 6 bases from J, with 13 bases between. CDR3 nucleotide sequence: TGTGCCAGCAGTTCACACCAGGTCGCCGGGGAGCTGTTTTTT. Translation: CASSSHQVAGELFF.

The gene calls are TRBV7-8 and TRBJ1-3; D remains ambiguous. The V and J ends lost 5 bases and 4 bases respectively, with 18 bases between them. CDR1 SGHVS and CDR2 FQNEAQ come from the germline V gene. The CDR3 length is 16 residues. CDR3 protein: CASSLRRDLGGNTIYF. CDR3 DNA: TGTGCCAGCAGCCTCCGGAGGGATTTAGGAGGAAACACCATATATTTT.

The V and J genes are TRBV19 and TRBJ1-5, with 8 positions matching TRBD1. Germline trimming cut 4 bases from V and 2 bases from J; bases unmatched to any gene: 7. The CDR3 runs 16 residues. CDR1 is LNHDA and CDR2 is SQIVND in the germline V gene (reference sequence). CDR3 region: CASSKTDRDGNQPQHF. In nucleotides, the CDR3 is TGTGCCAGTAGTAAAACGGACAGGGATGGCAATCAGCCCCAGCATTTT.

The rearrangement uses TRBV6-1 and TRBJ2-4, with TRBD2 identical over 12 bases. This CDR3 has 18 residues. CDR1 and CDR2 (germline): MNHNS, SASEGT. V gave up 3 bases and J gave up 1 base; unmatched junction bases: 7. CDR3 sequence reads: CASSEQASGGAAKNIQYF. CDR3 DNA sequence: TGTGCCAGCAGTGAGCAGGCTAGCGGGGGGGCGGCCAAAAACATTCAGTACTTC.

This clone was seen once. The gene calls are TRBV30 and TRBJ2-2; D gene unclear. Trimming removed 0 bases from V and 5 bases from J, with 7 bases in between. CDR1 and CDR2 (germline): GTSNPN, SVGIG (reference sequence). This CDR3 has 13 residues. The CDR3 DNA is TGTGCCTGGAGTGTACAGAGAACCGGGGAGCTGTTTTTT. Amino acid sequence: CAWSVQRTGELFF.

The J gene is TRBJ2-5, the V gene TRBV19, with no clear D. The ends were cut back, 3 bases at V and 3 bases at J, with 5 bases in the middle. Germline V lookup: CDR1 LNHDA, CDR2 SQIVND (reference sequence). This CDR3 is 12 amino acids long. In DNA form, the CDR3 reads TGTGCCAGTAGTATTGGGGAAGAGACCCAGTACTTC. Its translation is CASSIGEETQYF. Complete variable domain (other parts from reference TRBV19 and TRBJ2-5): DGGITQSPKYLFRKEGQNVTLSCEQNLNHDAMYWYRQDPGQGLRLIYYSQIVNDFQKGDIAEGYSVSREKKESFPLTVTSAQKNPTAFYLCASSIGEETQYFGPGTRLLVL.

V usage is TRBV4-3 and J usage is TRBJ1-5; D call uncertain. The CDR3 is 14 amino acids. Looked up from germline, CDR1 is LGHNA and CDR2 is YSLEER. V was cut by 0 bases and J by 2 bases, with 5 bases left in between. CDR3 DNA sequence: TGCGCCAGCAGCCAAGATTTAGGCAATCAGCCCCAGCATTTT. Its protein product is CASSQDLGNQPQHF.

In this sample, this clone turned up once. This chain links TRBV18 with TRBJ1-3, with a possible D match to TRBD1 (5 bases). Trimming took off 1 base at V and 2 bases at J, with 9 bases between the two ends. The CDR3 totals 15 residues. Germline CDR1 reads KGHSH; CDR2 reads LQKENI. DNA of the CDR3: TGTGCCAGCTCACCACAGGGGTCGGCTGGAAACACCATATATTTT. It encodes CASSPQGSAGNTIYF.

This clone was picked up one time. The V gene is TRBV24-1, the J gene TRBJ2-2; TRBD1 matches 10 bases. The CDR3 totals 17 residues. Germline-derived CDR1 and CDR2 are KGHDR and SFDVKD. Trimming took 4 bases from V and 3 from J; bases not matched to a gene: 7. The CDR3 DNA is TGTGCCACCAGTGACCCTACCGGGACAGGGGACACCGGGGAGCTGTTTTTT. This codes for CATSDPTGTGDTGELFF.

The CDR3 is CASSLDQNTEAFF. The CDR3, as DNA: TGTGCCAGCAGTTTAGACCAGAACACTGAAGCTTTCTTT. V is TRBV12-3 or TRBV12-4 and J is TRBJ1-1; D remains unclear. CDR3 length: 13 amino acids. Trimming stripped 1 base from V and 1 base from J, with 4 bases between.